These 10 T cell receptor beta chains came from one sample sequenced in a study of cytomegalovirus exposure and HLA in healthy donors. The PCR used 60 Vbeta and 13 Jbeta primers. Clones were read by immunoSEQ multiplex PCR, and TCRdb kept only the in-frame ones, dropping some. The table records roughly 140,000 clones, more than 75% of them present only once. The specimen sequenced was PBMCs. Receptors were obtained from a woman aged 18-30 years in good health and CMV-seronegative.

DNA for the CDR3: TGCGCCAGCAGCTTCACCGGACGCGGGGATACGCAGTATTTT. Amino acid sequence: CASSFTGRGDTQYF. The chain joins TRBV5-1 to TRBJ2-3; weak D call: TRBD2 (5 bases). This CDR3 is 14 amino acids long. Germline CDR1 and CDR2: SGHRS and YFSETQ. Trimming removed 2 bases at V and 6 bases at J, with 13 bases between.

Worth noting for this clone: Other DNA sequences in this sample translate to the same CDR3. The J gene is TRBJ1-1, the V gene TRBV2; D is perhaps TRBD1 (6 bases). Germline-derived CDR1 and CDR2 are SNHLY and FYNNEI. V lost 4 bases and J 1 base, leaving 13 bases between the germline ends. The CDR3 is made up of 15 amino acids. In nucleotides, the CDR3 is TGTGCCAGCAGTGTTCATGGACAGTGGAACACTGAAGCTTTCTTT. Translated: CASSVHGQWNTEAFF.

The rearrangement joins TRBV25-1 to TRBJ2-1, with TRBD2 identical over 10 bases. CDR1 MGHDK and CDR2 SYGVNS come from the germline V gene. This CDR3 region has 15 residues. After removal of 3 bases from V and 9 bases from J, the junction contained 8 bases not matched to a gene. In nucleotides, the CDR3 is TGTGCCAGCAGTGACCGAGCGGGGGGGCGGGGTGAGCAGTTCTTC. The encoded protein is CASSDRAGGRGEQFF.

The chain couples TRBV28 to TRBJ1-5; D ambiguous. The CDR3 sequence is 12 residues long. V was shortened by 8 bases and J by 3 bases, with 8 bases between the two germline ends. The germline CDR1 and CDR2 sequences are MDHEN and SYDVKM. The CDR3 loop is CASGQSNQPQHF. The CDR3 DNA follows: TGTGCCAGCGGGCAGTCCAATCAGCCCCAGCATTTT.

This chain links TRBV7-8 with TRBJ1-3, with D unresolved. Trimming cost V 4 bases and J 2 bases, with 9 bases left between them. The CDR3 has 14 residues. Germline V gives CDR1 SGHVS, CDR2 FQNEAQ. The CDR3 loop reads CASSSQLTGNTIYF. The CDR3 nucleotides are TGTGCCAGCAGCTCCCAGTTGACTGGAAACACCATATATTTT.

With respect to this clone: The same CDR3 can be traced to other DNA sequences in this sample. The chain combines TRBV10-2 with TRBJ1-2, with D maybe TRBD1 (6 bases). The ends were cut back, 5 bases at V and 1 base at J, with 8 bases in the middle. CDR3 length equals 13 residues. Per germline, CDR1 WSHSY and CDR2 SAAADI. CDR3 coding DNA: TGCGCCAGCAGTTCGGACAGTAACTATGGCTACACCTTC. It specifies CASSSDSNYGYTF.

The chain combines TRBV5-6 with TRBJ1-2, with TRBD1 as a possible D gene (5 bases). The CDR3 spans 13 residues. CDR1 is SGHDT, CDR2 YYEEEE, per germline. V was shortened by 7 bases and J by 2 bases, with 12 bases between the two germline ends. The CDR3 is CASGRGANYGYTF. Here the CDR3 DNA reads TGTGCCAGCGGGCGTGGGGCAAACTATGGCTACACCTTC.

This sequence joins TRBV5-4 and TRBJ2-5; D may be TRBD2 (6 bases). The CDR3 is 14 amino acids. Germline CDR1 SGHNT, CDR2 YYREEE (reference sequence). V lost 3 bases, J lost 5 bases, and 14 bases lay in between. For the CDR3, the DNA is TGTGCCAGCAGCTGGGGCGGGGCGCGGGAGACCCAGTACTTC. Translating gives CASSWGGARETQYF.

The chain employs TRBV9 and TRBJ2-3; a weak D match, TRBD1 (5 bases). Deletions cut 0 bases from V and 2 bases from J, with 10 bases between. Germline-derived CDR1 and CDR2 are SGDLS and YYNGEE. The length of the CDR3 is 15 residues. The CDR3 DNA sequence: TGTGCCAGCAGCGTAGGGGGCAGCCCCACAGATACGCAGTATTTT. Translated: CASSVGGSPTDTQYF.

The J gene is TRBJ1-2, the V gene TRBV27; D remains ambiguous. CDR3 length equals 12 residues. Deletions cut 4 bases from V and 6 bases from J, with 9 bases between. Germline CDR1 is MNHEY and CDR2 is SMNVEV (reference sequence). The CDR3 coding sequence is TGTGCCAGCAGTTCGGGTACGGATGGCTACACCTTC. This translates into CASSSGTDGYTF.